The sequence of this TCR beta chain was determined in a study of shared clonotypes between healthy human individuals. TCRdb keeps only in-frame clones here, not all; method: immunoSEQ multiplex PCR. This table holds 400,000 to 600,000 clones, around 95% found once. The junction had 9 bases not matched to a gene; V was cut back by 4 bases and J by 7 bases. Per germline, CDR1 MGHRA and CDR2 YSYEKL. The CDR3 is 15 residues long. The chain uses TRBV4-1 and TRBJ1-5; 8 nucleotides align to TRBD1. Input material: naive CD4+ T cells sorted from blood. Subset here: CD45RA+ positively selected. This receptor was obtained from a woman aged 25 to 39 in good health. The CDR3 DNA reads TGCGCCAGCAGCCTGACGGACAGGGATAAGCAGCCCCAGCATTTT. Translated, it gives CASSLTDRDKQPQHF.